The rows below give T cell receptor beta chains drawn from one sample of a study of blood T cells in healthy people across ages. TCRdb re-called the 5' RACE reads with MiXCR, one entry per CDR3 protein. The table has 1.5 million to 2 million distinct CDR3 sequences, about 28% seen once. Sequenced: blood. These receptors came from a woman in her 30s in good health. Each CDR3 is given with its conserved first and last residue. The D gene is left open where the match is weak. Rows may omit the clone size; those that give it use once, few, many or a size class.

TRBV6-1	TRBJ2-1	many	.	CASSLNAWTESSYNEQFF	TGTGCCAGCAGTCTGAACGCCTGGACGGAAAGCTCCTACAATGAGCAGTTCTTC
TRBV20-1	TRBJ1-2	few	.	CSARGFGRATVYGYTF	TGCAGTGCTAGAGGGTTTGGTCGGGCTACCGTTTATGGCTACACCTTC
TRBV20-1	TRBJ2-5	.	TRBD2	CSARDAGTSGKETQYF	TGCAGTGCTAGAGATGCCGGGACTAGCGGGAAGGAGACCCAGTACTTC
TRBV28	TRBJ1-2	.	TRBD1	CASSASGTGGYGYTF	TGTGCCAGCAGTGCCTCCGGGACAGGGGGGTATGGCTACACCTTC
TRBV29-1	TRBJ2-1	many	TRBD1	CSARSGQRPYNEQFF	TGCAGCGCTAGATCGGGACAGAGACCTTACAATGAGCAGTTCTTC
TRBV10-3	TRBJ1-2	.	TRBD1	CAISDSRGRSGYTF	TGTGCCATCAGTGATAGCAGGGGGCGTAGTGGCTACACCTTC
TRBV12-3/TRBV12-4	TRBJ2-3	few	.	CASGYGGGSDTQYF	TGTGCCAGTGGGTATGGGGGGGGCAGCGATACGCAGTATTTT
TRBV6-6	TRBJ1-4	.	.	CASSRSPATNEKLFF	TGTGCCAGCAGTCGATCCCCAGCAACTAATGAAAAACTGTTTTTT
TRBV7-9	TRBJ2-5	.	TRBD1	CASSFRDREDSETQYF	TGTGCCAGCAGCTTCCGGGACAGGGAGGATAGTGAGACCCAGTACTTC
TRBV24-1	TRBJ1-2	few	.	CATSDPPFGYTF	TGTGCCACCAGTGACCCTCCGTTCGGCTACACCTTC
TRBV30	TRBJ2-1	.	TRBD2	CAWAWRENEQFF	TGTGCCTGGGCCTGGCGGGAGAATGAGCAGTTCTTC
TRBV28	TRBJ2-1	few	.	CASTPLRASNEQFF	TGTGCCAGCACCCCCTTAAGGGCTTCGAATGAGCAGTTCTTC
TRBV5-1	TRBJ1-1	few	.	CASSLGRAVGEAFF	TGCGCCAGCAGCTTGGGTAGGGCGGTCGGTGAAGCTTTCTTT
TRBV30	TRBJ2-5	.	.	CAWSFRETQYF	TGTGCCTGGAGTTTTCGAGAGACCCAGTACTTC
TRBV7-2	TRBJ2-5	.	.	CASSLAHYNQETQYF	TGTGCCAGCAGCTTAGCACACTACAACCAAGAGACCCAGTACTTC
TRBV9	TRBJ1-6	.	.	CASSVAERQPLHF	TGTGCCAGCAGCGTAGCTGAACGGCAACCCCTCCACTTT
TRBV6-5	TRBJ2-7	few	TRBD1	CASSYGRTGNIYEQYF	TGTGCCAGCAGTTACGGTAGGACAGGGAACATCTACGAGCAGTACTTC
TRBV6-2/TRBV6-3	TRBJ2-1	few	.	CASSGEWSEQFF	TGTGCCAGCAGCGGGGAGTGGAGTGAGCAGTTCTTC
TRBV9	TRBJ2-3	.	.	CASSVAGLRTDTQYF	TGTGCCAGCAGCGTAGCGGGGTTGCGGACAGATACGCAGTATTTT
TRBV20-1	TRBJ2-3	.	TRBD2	CSALAGGRADTQYF	TGCAGTGCCCTAGCGGGGGGGCGAGCGGATACGCAGTATTTT
TRBV2	TRBJ2-2	.	.	CASSPRQSNTGELFF	TGTGCCAGCAGCCCAAGGCAGTCTAACACCGGGGAGCTGTTTTTT
TRBV7-2	TRBJ2-7	many	.	CASSLGPETYEQYF	TGTGCCAGCAGCTTAGGCCCGGAAACCTACGAGCAGTACTTC
TRBV28	TRBJ2-3	many	.	CASSLGQPSTDTQYF	TGTGCCAGCAGTTTAGGACAGCCGAGCACAGATACGCAGTATTTT
TRBV5-5	TRBJ1-2	many	TRBD1	CASSLVDRGYGYTF	TGCGCCAGCAGCTTGGTGGACAGGGGATATGGCTACACCTTC